A single sample is the source of the 2 T cell receptor beta chains below, sequenced in a study of cytomegalovirus exposure and HLA in healthy donors. The PCR was carried out with 60 Vbeta primers and 13 Jbeta primers. Generated by immunoSEQ multiplex PCR, the TCRdb table keeps only in-frame clones and is missing some. The data show about 160,000 clones, roughly four fifths seen once. Sequenced input: PBMCs. Source of these receptors: a woman younger than 30 in good health and CMV-seronegative.

The chain recombines TRBV27 with TRBJ2-7, with a possible D match to TRBD1 (7 bases). Germline CDR1 reads MNHEY; CDR2 reads SMNVEV (reference sequence). Trimming took off 5 bases at V and 1 base at J, with 18 bases between the two ends. The length of the CDR3 is 16 residues. This chain's CDR3 is CASSLRGAGGSYEQYF. CDR3 in DNA: TGTGCCAGCAGTCTCCGTGGGGCAGGGGGGTCCTACGAGCAGTACTTC.

This chain joins TRBV5-1 and TRBJ1-2, with D possibly matching TRBD1 (6 bases). The germline V and J ends were trimmed by 4 bases and 4 bases, with 14 bases remaining between them. CDR1 and CDR2 (germline): SGHRS, YFSETQ. CDR3 length: 14 amino acids. The CDR3 spells CASSPGGGRYGYTF. CDR3 in DNA: TGCGCCAGCAGCCCGGGGGGGGGCCGCTATGGCTACACCTTC.